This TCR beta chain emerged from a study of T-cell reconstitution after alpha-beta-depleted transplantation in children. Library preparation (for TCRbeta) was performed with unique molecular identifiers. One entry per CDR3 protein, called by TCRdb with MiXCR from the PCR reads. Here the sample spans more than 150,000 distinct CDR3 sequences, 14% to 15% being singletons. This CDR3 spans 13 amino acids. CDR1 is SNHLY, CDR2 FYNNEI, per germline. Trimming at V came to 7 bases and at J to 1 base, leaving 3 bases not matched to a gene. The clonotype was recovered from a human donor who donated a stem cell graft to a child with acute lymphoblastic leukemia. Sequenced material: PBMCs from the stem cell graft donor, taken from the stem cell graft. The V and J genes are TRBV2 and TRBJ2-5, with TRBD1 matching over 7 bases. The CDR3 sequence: CASTGDSQETQYF. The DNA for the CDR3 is TGTGCCAGCACAGGGGACAGCCAAGAGACCCAGTACTTC.